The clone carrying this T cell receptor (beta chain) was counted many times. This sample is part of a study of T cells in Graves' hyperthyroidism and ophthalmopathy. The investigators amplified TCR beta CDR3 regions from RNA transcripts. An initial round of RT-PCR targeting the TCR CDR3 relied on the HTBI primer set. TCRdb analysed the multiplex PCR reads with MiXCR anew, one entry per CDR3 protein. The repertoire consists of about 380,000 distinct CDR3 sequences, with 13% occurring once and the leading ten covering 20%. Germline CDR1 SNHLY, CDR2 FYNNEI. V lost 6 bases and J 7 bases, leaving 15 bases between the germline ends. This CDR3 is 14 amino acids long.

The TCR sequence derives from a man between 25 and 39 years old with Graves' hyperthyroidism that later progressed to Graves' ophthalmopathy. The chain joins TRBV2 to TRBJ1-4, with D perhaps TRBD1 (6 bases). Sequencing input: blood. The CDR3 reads CASSPRGQGEKLFF. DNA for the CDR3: TGTGCCAGCAGCCCGCGGGGGCAGGGTGAAAAACTGTTTTTT.